This T cell receptor beta chain was observed in a study of post-analysis software for immune sequencing data. The length of the CDR3 is 14 residues. Trimming cost V 5 bases and J 10 bases, with 18 bases left between them. Germline-derived CDR1 and CDR2 are SGHAT and FQNNGV. This clonotype occurred a few times. Its antigen is currently unknown. Study results and caveats: When patients were compared with controls, 4 or 5 TRBV segments were more frequent, TRBV5-6, TRBV5-1 and TRBV20-1 among them.

Unique molecular identifiers featured in each of the TCR beta cDNA libraries. Input populations of about 0.85 to 11 million T cells gave rise to some 500,000 cDNA molecules. One entry per CDR3 protein, called by TCRdb with MiXCR from the PCR reads. This table holds some 370,000 distinct CDR3 sequences, approximately 33% found once. This clonotype was obtained from a girl aged 5 to 17 with multiple sclerosis. The chain combines TRBV11-2 with TRBJ2-1; the D is unclear. The sample taken for sequencing was blood. CDR3: CASSPNRRLWEQFF. The CDR3 region has the DNA TGTGCCAGCAGCCCAAATCGGAGACTCTGGGAGCAGTTCTTC.